The present entry profiles one T cell receptor beta chain with its context. The data are from a study of T cell changes during pregnancy in multiple sclerosis. The V gene's germline CDR1 is SQVTM and CDR2 ANQGSEA. V lost 4 bases and J 8 bases, leaving 18 bases between the germline ends. CDR3 length equals 14 residues. Produced via immunoSEQ multiplex PCR; TCRdb's table is partial and in-frame only. The profile covers around 38,000 clones, with roughly 91% appearing a single time and roughly 6.1% taken by the ten largest. The chain employs TRBV29-1 and TRBJ2-1; D might be TRBD2 (5 bases). This receptor was identified in a female donor with multiple sclerosis, enrolled in a pregnancy study. Sample: CD8+ T cells from peripheral blood mononuclear cells, taken in the second trimester of pregnancy. The CDR3 loop is CSVVVTNNHHEQFF. The CDR3 region has the DNA TGCAGCGTTGTCGTGACTAATAACCATCATGAGCAGTTCTTC.